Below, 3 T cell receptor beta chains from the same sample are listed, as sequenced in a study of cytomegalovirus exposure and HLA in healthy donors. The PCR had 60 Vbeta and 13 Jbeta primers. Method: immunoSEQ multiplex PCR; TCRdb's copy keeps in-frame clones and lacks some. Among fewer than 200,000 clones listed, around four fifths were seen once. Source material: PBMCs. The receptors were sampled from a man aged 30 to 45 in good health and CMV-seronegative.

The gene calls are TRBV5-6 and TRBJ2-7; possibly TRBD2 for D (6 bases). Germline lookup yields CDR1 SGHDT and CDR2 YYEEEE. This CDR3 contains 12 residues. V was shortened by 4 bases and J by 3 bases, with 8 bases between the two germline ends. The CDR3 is CASSRRVYEQYF. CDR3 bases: TGTGCCAGCAGCCGGAGGGTCTACGAGCAGTACTTC.

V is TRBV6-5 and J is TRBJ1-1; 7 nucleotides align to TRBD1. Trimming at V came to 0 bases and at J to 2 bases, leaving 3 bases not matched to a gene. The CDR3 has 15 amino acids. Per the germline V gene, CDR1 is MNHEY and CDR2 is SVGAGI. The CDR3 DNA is TGTGCCAGCAGTTACTCAGGGACAGCCAACACTGAAGCTTTCTTT. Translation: CASSYSGTANTEAFF.

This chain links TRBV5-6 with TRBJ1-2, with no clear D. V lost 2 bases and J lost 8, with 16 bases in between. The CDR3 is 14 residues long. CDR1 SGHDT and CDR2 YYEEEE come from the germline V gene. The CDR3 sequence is CASSFYGSIMGYTF. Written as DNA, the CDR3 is TGTGCCAGCAGCTTTTACGGGTCTATTATGGGCTACACCTTC.